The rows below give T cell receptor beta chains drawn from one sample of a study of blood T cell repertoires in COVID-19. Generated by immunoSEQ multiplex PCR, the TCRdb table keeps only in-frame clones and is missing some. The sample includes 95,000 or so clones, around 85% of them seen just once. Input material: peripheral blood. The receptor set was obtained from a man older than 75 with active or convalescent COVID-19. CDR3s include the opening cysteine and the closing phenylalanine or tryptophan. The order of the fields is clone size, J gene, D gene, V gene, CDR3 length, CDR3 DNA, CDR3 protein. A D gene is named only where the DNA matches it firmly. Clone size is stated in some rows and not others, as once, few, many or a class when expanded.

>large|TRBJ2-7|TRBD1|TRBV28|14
TGTGCCAGCAGTGCTCACAGGGGTCCCTACGAGCAGTACTTC
CASSAHRGPYEQYF
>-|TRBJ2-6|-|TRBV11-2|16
TGTGCCAGCAGCTCCGCTGGGGGGACCGGGGCCAACGTCCTGACTTTC
CASSSAGGTGANVLTF
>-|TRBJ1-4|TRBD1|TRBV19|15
TGTGCCAGTACGCAGGACAGGGGACAATATGAAAAACTGTTTTTT
CASTQDRGQYEKLFF
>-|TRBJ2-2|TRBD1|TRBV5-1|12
TGCGCCAGTCGGACAGGGACGGGGGAGCTGTTTTTT
CASRTGTGELFF
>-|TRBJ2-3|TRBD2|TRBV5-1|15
TGCGCCAGCAGCCCCGCGGGGGGCAGCACAGATACGCAGTATTTT
CASSPAGGSTDTQYF
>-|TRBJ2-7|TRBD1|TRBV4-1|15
TGCGCCAGCAGCCATAATTCCGGACAGGGCTACGAGCAGTACTTC
CASSHNSGQGYEQYF
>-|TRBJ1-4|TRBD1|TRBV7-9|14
TGTGCCAGCAGCCCCGACAGACAGGGGGAAAAACTGTTTTTT
CASSPDRQGEKLFF
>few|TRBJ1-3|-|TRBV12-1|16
TGTGCCAGCAGCCTACCAGGACAGGGGTATCGGAACACCATATATTTT
CASSLPGQGYRNTIYF
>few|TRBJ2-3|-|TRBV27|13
TGTGCCAGCGGAACACAGGGTCTCGGTACGCAGTATTTT
CASGTQGLGTQYF
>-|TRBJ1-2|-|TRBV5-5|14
TGTGCCAGCAGCCCAGGGGTCATGGGCTATGGCTACACCTTC
CASSPGVMGYGYTF
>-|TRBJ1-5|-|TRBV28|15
TGTGCCAGCAGTTCGGGGGGCGATGGCAATCAGCCCCAGCATTTT
CASSSGGDGNQPQHF
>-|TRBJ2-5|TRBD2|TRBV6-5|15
TGTGCCAGCAGATATTCCGGGGGGGGGCAAGAGACCCAGTACTTC
CASRYSGGGQETQYF
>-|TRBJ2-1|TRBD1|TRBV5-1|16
TGCGCCAGCAGCTTGGGTGACAGGGGCACTTACAATGAGCAGTTCTTC
CASSLGDRGTYNEQFF
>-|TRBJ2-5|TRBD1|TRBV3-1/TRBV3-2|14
TGTGCCAGCAGCCAAGGGGACAGGCAAGAGACCCAGTACTTC
CASSQGDRQETQYF
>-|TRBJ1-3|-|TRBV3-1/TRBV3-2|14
TGTGCCAGCAGCCAAGGGACTACTGGAAACACCATATATTTT
CASSQGTTGNTIYF
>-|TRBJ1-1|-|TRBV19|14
TGTGCCAGTAGTATAAGGGGCGAAAATAATGAAGCTTTCTTT
CASSIRGENNEAFF
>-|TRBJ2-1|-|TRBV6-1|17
TGTGCCAGCAGTGAATTCTGGGAGCCCCGCGCGGGAAATGAGCAGTTCTTC
CASSEFWEPRAGNEQFF